The rows below give T cell receptor beta chains drawn from one sample of a study of regulatory T cells in long-lasting Graves disease. TCRdb independently ran MiXCR on the multiplex PCR reads; one entry per CDR3 protein. The repertoire holds approximately 540,000 distinct CDR3 sequences, with 12% as singletons. Separately, the same data were catalogued under a study of T cells in Graves' hyperthyroidism and ophthalmopathy.

Specimen: peripheral blood mononuclear cells (PBMCs), collected at new diagnosis, from a patient treated with antithyroid drugs. The receptors shown here come from a woman in her 30s with Graves disease. Each CDR3 is given with its conserved first and last residue. Not every row has a clone size; where given, it reads once, few, many or a size class.

j_call v_call clone_size cdr3_aa
TRBJ2-1 TRBV11-2 - CASSLVGDYEQFF
TRBJ2-3 TRBV27 few CASREKVAKYTQYF
TRBJ2-7 TRBV28 - CASATVPSEQYF
TRBJ2-1 TRBV13 many CASSSPEASSGNEQFF
TRBJ2-5 TRBV12-3/TRBV12-4 many CASLAGEEETQYF
TRBJ1-5 TRBV10-3 many CAISEFGSYSNQPQHF
TRBJ1-1 TRBV30 many CAWSEGLNTEAFF
TRBJ2-1 TRBV13 many CASSLGPGLQFF
TRBJ2-1 TRBV5-1 many CASSSQPQPTNEQFF
TRBJ2-3 TRBV25-1 - CASRPRENTRDTQYF
TRBJ1-3 TRBV11-2 many CASRTSSGNTIYF
TRBJ2-7 TRBV10-3 many CAIAQSSYEQYF
TRBJ1-2 TRBV5-6 many CASSFPRRTYGYTF
TRBJ2-1 TRBV7-9 few CASSLIAGDWGNEQFF
TRBJ2-5 TRBV5-1 - CASSSGRVQETQYF
TRBJ2-1 TRBV9 few CASSVAAEGVSYNEQFF
TRBJ2-7 TRBV7-9 - CASSPQVGRGRTYEQYF
TRBJ2-5 TRBV29-1 few CSVERGTVKETQYF
TRBJ2-5 TRBV7-7 many CASSLGLAGGKGYQETQYF
TRBJ2-3 TRBV20-1 many CSARDLSGLARDTQYF
TRBJ2-1 TRBV9 few CASSVPGGVRTDYNEQFF
TRBJ2-1 TRBV6-2/TRBV6-3 few CASSERGGDYNEQFF
TRBJ2-5 TRBV20-1 few CSARDGREVQETQYF
TRBJ1-1 TRBV20-1 many CSASEGVNTEAFF
TRBJ1-4 TRBV3-1 - CASSPQGIQEKLFF
TRBJ1-3 TRBV4-3 few CASRDTFWAGNTIYF